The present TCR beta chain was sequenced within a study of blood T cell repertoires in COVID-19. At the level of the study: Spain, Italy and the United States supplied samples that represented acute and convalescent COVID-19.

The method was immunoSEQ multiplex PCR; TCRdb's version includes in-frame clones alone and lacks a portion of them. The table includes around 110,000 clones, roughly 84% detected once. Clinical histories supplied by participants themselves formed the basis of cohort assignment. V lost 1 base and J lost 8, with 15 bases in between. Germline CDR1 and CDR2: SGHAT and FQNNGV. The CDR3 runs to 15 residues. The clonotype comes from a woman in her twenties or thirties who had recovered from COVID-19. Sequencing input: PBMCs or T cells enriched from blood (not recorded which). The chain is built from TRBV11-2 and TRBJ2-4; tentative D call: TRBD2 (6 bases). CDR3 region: CASSLAGGKGYIQYF. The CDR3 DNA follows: TGTGCCAGCAGCTTAGCGGGCGGGAAAGGATACATTCAGTACTTC.